This T cell receptor (beta chain) was retrieved from a study of identical twins. Whole-study results and caveats: A partial confounding effect on zero-insertion analyses could come from invariant MAIT and iNKT cells. Cross-sectional statistics, not tracking of the same donors, supported the conclusions.

Each donor was a healthy Caucasian. V lost 6 bases, J lost 2 bases, and 14 bases lay in between. The CDR3 length is 14 residues. Germline V lookup: CDR1 DFQATT, CDR2 SNEGSKA (reference sequence). In the case of this clonotype: As yet, its antigen is unknown.

TCRdb processed the 5' RACE reads anew with MiXCR; each CDR3 protein has one entry. The sample lists more than 400,000 distinct CDR3 sequences, approximately 16% occurring once. In addition, the sample was reused for a study of yellow fever vaccine responses in identical twins. That work states: Twins reportedly mounted vaccine T cell responses that seemed partly convergent, partly personalized.

The chain carries TRBV20-1 and TRBJ2-1, with D possibly being TRBD2 (6 bases). The sample consisted of CD4+ T cells sorted from blood. The TCR comes from a woman in her late teens or twenties in good health. CDR3 DNA: TGCAGTGCAAGTAGCGGAAACGCCTACAATGAGCAGTTCTTC. It yields the protein CSASSGNAYNEQFF.